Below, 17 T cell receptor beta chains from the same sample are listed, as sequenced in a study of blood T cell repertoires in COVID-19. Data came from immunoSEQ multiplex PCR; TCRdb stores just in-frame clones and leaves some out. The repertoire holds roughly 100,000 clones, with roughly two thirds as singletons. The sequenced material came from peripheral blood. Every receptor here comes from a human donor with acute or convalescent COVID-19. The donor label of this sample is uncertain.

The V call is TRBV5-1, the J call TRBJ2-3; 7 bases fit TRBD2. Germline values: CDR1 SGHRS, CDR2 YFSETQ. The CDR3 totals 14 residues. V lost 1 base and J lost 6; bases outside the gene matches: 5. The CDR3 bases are TGCGCCAGCAGCTTGACAGCGGGGTCTGATACGCAGTATTTT. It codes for CASSLTAGSDTQYF.

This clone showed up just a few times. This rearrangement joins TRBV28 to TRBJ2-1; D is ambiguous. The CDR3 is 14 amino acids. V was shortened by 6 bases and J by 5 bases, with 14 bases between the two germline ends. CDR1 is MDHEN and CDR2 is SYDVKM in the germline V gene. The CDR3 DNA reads TGTGCCAGCAGCCGAAATCAGGCCCACAATGAGCAGTTCTTC. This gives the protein CASSRNQAHNEQFF.

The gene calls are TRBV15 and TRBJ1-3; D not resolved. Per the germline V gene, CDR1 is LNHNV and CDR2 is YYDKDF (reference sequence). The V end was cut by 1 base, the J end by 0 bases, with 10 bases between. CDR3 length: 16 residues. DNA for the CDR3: TGTGCCACCAGCAGAGGCAGGCCCCTCTCTGGAAACACCATATATTTT. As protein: CATSRGRPLSGNTIYF.

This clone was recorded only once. The DNA of the CDR3 is TGCGCCAGCAGCTTCCAGGGGATCCACGAGCAGTACTTC. Translated, it gives CASSFQGIHEQYF. The genes are TRBV5-1 and TRBJ2-7, with D tentatively TRBD1 (6 bases). The CDR3 runs to 13 residues. The V end lost 2 bases, the J end lost 5 bases, and 11 bases lay between the germline ends. Per germline, CDR1 SGHRS and CDR2 YFSETQ. The full variable domain, its missing parts supplied by reference TRBV5-1 and TRBJ2-7, is KAGVTQTPRYLIKTRGQQVTLSCSPISGHRSVSWYQQTPGQGLQFLFEYFSETQRNKGNFPGRFSGRQFSNSRSEMNVSTLELGDSALYLCASSFQGIHEQYFGPGTRLTVT.

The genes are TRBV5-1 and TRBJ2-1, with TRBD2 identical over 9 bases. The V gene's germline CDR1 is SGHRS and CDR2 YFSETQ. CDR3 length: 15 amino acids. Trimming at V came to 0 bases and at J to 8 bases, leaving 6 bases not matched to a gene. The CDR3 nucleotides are TGCGCCAGCAGCTTGGCATCTAGCGGGGTCGATGAGCAGTTCTTC. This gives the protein CASSLASSGVDEQFF. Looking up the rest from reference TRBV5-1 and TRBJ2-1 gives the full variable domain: KAGVTQTPRYLIKTRGQQVTLSCSPISGHRSVSWYQQTPGQGLQFLFEYFSETQRNKGNFPGRFSGRQFSNSRSEMNVSTLELGDSALYLCASSLASSGVDEQFFGPGTRLTVL.

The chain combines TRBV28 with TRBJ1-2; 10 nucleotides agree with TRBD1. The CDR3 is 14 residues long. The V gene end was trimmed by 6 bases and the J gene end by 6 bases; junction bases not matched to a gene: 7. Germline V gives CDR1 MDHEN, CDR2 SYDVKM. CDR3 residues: CASRRQGAMNGYTF. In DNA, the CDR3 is TGTGCCAGCAGGAGACAGGGGGCCATGAATGGCTACACCTTC.

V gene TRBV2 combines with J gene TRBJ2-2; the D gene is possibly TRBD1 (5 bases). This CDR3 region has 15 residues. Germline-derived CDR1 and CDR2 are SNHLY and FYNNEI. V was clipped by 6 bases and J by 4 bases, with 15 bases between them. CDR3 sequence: CASSTGGWGTGELFF. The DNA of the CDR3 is TGTGCCAGCAGCACAGGTGGATGGGGCACCGGGGAGCTGTTTTTT. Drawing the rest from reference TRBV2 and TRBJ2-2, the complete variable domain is EPEVTQTPSHQVTQMGQEVILRCVPISNHLYFYWYRQILGQKVEFLVSFYNNEISEKSEIFDDQFSVERPDGSNFTLKIRSTKLEDSAMYFCASSTGGWGTGELFFGEGSRLTVL.

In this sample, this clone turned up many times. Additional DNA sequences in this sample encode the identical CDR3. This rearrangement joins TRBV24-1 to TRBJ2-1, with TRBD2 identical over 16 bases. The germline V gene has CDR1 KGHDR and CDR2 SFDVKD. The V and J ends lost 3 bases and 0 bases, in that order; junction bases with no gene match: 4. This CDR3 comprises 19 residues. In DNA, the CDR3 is TGTGCCACCAGTGATCCGGGACTAGCGGGGGGGTCCTCCTACAATGAGCAGTTCTTC. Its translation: CATSDPGLAGGSSYNEQFF.

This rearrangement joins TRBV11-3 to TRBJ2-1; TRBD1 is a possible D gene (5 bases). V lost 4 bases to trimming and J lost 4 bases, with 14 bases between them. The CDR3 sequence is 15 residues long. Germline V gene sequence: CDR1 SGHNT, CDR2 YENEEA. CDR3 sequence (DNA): TGTGCCAGCAGCTCTGGACATCCTTCTTACAATGAGCAGTTCTTC. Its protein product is CASSSGHPSYNEQFF.

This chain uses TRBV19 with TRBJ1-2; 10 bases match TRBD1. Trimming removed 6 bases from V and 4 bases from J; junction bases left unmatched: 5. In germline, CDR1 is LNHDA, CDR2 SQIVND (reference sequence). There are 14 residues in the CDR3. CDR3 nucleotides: TGTGCCAGTAGCCTGACAGGGGGCGGCTATGGCTACACCTTC. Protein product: CASSLTGGGYGYTF.

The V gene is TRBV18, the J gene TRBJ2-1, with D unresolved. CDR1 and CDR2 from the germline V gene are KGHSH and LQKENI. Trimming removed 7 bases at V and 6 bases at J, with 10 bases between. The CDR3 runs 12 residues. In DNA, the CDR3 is TGTGCCAGCTTCCAAGAGGTCAATGAGCAGTTCTTC. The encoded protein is CASFQEVNEQFF.

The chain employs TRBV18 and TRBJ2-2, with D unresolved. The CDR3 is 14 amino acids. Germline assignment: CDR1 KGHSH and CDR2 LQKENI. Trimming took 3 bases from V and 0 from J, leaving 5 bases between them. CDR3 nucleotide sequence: TGTGCCAGCTCACCCAGGACGAACACCGGGGAGCTGTTTTTT. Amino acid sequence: CASSPRTNTGELFF.

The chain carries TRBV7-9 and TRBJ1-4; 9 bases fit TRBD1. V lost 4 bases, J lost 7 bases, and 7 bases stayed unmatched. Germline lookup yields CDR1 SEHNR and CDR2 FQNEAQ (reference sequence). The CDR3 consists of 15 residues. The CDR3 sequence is CASSYMTGGSEKLFF. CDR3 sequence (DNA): TGTGCCAGCAGCTACATGACAGGGGGTTCTGAAAAACTGTTTTTT.

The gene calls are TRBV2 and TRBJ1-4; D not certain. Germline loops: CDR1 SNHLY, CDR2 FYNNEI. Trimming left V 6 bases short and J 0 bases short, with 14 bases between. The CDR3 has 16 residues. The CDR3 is CASSPDLTATNEKLFF. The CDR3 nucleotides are TGTGCCAGCAGCCCTGACCTCACAGCAACTAATGAAAAACTGTTTTTT.

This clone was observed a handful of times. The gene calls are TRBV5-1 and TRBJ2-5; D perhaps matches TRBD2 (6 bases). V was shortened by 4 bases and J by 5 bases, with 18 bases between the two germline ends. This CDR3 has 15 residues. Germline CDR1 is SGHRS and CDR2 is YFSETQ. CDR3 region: CASSRTNTLGETQYF. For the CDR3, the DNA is TGCGCCAGCAGCCGGACTAATACGTTGGGGGAGACCCAGTACTTC.

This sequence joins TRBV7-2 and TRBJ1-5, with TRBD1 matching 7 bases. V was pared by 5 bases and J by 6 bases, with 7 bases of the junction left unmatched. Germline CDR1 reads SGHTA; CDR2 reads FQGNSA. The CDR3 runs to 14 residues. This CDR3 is CASSPDRFRQPQHF. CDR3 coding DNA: TGTGCCAGCAGCCCGGACAGGTTCCGTCAGCCCCAGCATTTT.

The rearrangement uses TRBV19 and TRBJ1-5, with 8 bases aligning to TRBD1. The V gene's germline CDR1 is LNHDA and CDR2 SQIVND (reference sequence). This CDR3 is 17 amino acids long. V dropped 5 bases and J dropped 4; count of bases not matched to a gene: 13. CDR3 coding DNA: TGTGCCAGTAGTCCCCAGAGCCGGGACAGGAGGAATCAGCCCCAGCATTTT. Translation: CASSPQSRDRRNQPQHF. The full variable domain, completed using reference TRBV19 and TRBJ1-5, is DGGITQSPKYLFRKEGQNVTLSCEQNLNHDAMYWYRQDPGQGLRLIYYSQIVNDFQKGDIAEGYSVSREKKESFPLTVTSAQKNPTAFYLCASSPQSRDRRNQPQHFGDGTRLSIL.